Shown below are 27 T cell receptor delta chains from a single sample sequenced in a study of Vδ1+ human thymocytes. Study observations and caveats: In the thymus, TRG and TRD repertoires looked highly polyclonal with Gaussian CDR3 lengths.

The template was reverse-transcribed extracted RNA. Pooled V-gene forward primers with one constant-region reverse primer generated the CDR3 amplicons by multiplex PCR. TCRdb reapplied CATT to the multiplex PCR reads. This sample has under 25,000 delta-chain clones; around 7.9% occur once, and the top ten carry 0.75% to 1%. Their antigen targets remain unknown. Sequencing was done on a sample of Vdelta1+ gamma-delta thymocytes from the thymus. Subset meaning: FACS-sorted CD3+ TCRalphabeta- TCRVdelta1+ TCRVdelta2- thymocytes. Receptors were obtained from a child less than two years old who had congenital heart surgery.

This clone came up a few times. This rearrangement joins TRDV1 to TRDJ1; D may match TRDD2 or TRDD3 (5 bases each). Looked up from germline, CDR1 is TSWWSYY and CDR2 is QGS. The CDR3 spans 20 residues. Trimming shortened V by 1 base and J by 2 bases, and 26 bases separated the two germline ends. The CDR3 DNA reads TGTGCTCTTGGGGAACAGGTAACGAAAGGGATTCCCTACACAACCGATAAACTCATCTTT. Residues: CALGEQVTKGIPYTTDKLIF.

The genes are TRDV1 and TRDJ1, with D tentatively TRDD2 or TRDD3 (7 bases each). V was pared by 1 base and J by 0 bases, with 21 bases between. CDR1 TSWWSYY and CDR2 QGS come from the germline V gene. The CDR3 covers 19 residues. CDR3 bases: TGTGCTCTTGGGGAACCCTTTCCTACGTGGGGGACTTACACCGATAAACTCATCTTT. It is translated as CALGEPFPTWGTYTDKLIF.

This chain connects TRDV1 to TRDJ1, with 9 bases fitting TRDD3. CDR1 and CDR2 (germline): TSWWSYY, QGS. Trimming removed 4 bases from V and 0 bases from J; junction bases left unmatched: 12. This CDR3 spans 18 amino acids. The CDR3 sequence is CALGARWGMSSYTDKLIF. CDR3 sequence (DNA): TGTGCTCTTGGGGCCCGCTGGGGGATGTCGTCTTACACCGATAAACTCATCTTT.

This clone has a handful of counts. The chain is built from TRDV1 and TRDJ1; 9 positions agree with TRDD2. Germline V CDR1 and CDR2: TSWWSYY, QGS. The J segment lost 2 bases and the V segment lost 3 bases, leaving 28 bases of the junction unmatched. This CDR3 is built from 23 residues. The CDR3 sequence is CALGDPFLPRGWGLLRPTDKLIF. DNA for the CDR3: TGTGCTCTTGGGGACCCCTTCCTACCGAGGGGTTGGGGGCTTCTCAGACCAACCGATAAACTCATCTTT.

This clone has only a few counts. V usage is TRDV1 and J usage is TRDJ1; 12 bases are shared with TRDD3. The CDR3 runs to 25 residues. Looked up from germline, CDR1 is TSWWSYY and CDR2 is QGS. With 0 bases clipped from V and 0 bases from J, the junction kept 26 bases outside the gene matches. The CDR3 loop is CALGELYPRRDWGIHHPLYTDKLIF. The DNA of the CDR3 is TGTGCTCTTGGGGAACTCTACCCGAGGAGGGACTGGGGGATACATCATCCCCTGTACACCGATAAACTCATCTTT.

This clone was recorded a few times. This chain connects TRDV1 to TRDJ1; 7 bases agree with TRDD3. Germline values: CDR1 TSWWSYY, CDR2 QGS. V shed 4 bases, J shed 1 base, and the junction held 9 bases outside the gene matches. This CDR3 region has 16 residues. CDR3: CALGVRGTGATDKLIF. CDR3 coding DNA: TGTGCTCTTGGGGTTCGTGGTACTGGGGCCACCGATAAACTCATCTTT.

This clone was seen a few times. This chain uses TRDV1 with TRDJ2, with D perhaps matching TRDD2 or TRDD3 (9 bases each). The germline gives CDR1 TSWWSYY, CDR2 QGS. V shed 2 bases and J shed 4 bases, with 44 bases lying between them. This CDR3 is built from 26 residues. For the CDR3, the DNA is TGTGCTCTTGGGGAATGTGGGGGGCTCAAACGCCTTCCTACCCCTACTGGGGGAGTGCGGACAGCACAACTCTTCTTT. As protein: CALGECGGLKRLPTPTGGVRTAQLFF.

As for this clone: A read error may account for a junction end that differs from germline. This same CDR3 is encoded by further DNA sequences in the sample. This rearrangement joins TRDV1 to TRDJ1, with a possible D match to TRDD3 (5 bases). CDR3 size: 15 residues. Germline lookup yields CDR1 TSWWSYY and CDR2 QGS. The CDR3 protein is CALGDQGGVDDKLIF. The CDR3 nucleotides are TGTGCTCTCGGGGACCAGGGGGGTGTTGACGATAAACTCATCTTT.

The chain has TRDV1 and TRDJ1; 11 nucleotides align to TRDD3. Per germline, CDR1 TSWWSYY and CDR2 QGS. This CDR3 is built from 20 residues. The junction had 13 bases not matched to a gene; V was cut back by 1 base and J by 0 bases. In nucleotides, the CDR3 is TGTGCTCTTGGGGAACATCCCCACTGGGGGATAGAGGTATACACCGATAAACTCATCTTT. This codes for CALGEHPHWGIEVYTDKLIF.

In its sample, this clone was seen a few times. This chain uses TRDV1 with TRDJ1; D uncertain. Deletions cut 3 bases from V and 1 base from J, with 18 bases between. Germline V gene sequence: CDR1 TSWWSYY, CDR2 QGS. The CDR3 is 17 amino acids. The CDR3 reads CALGDNSESCVTDKLIF. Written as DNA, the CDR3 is TGTGCTCTTGGGGACAATTCAGAGTCTTGTGTCACCGATAAACTCATCTTT.

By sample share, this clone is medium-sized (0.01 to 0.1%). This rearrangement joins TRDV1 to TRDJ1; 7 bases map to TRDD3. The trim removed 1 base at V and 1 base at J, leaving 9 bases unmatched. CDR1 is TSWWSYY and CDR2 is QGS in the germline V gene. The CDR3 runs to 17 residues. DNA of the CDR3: TGTGCTCTTGGGGAACGTACGTCGGGGGATTTCACCGATAAACTCATCTTT. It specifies CALGERTSGDFTDKLIF.

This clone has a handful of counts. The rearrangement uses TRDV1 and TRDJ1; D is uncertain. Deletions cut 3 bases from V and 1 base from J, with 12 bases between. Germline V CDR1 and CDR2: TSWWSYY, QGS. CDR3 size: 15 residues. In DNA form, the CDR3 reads TGTGCTCTTGGGGACCCCTCATCGTCCACCGATAAACTCATCTTT. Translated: CALGDPSSSTDKLIF.

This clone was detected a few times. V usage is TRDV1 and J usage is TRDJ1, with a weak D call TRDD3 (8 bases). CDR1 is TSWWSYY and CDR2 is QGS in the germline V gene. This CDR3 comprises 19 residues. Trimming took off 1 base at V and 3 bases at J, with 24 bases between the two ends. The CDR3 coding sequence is TGTGCTCTTGGGGAACCGGCCTTCCTTGTGGTGGGGGATTCCGATAAACTCATCTTT. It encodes CALGEPAFLVVGDSDKLIF.

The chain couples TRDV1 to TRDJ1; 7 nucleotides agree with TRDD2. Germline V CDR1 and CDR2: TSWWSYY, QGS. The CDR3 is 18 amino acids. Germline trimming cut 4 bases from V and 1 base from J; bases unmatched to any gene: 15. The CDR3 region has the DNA TGTGCTCTTGGGGGGCCTTCCTGCGGACGGTGGGGCACCGATAAACTCATCTTT. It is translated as CALGGPSCGRWGTDKLIF.

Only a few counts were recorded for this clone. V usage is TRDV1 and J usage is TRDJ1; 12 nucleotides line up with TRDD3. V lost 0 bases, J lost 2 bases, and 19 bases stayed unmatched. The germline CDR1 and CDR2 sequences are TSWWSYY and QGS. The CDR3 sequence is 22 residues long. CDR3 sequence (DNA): TGTGCTCTTGGGGAACTCGAGTCTGGGGGATACGGCTTTCGGTACGAAACCGATAAACTCATCTTT. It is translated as CALGELESGGYGFRYETDKLIF.

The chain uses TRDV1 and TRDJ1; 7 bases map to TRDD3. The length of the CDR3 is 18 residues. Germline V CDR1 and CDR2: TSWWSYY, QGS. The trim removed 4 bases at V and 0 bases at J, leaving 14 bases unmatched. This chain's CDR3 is CALGGYWGYTRYTDKLIF. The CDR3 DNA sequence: TGTGCTCTTGGGGGCTACTGGGGATATACCCGGTACACCGATAAACTCATCTTT.

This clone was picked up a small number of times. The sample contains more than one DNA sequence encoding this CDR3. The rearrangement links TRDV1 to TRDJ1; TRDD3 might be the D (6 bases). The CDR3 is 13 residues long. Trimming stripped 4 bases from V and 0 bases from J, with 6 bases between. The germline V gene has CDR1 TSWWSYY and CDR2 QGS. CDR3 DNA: TGTGCTCTTGGGGGGGGATACACCGATAAACTCATCTTT. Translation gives CALGGGYTDKLIF.

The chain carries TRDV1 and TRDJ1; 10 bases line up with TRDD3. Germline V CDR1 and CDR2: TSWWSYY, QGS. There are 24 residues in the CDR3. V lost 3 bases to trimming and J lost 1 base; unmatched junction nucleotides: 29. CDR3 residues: CALGEGGLRNLLGDPPLSTDKLIF. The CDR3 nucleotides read TGTGCTCTTGGGGAGGGGGGGCTACGTAACTTACTGGGGGATCCACCCCTCAGCACCGATAAACTCATCTTT.

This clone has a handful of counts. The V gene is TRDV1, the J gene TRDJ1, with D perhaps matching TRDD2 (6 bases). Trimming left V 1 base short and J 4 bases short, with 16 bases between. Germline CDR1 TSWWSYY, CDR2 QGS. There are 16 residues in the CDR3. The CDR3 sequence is CALGEPNFLGHDKLIF. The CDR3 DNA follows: TGTGCTCTTGGGGAACCCAACTTCCTGGGCCACGATAAACTCATCTTT.

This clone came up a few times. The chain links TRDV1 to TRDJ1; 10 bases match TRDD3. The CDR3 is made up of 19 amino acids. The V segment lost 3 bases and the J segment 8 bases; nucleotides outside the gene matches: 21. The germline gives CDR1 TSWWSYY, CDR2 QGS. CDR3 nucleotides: TGTGCTCTTGGGGACCAAAGCGGCTTCGGGGGATACGAAGCGAGGAAACTCATCTTT. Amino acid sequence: CALGDQSGFGGYEARKLIF.

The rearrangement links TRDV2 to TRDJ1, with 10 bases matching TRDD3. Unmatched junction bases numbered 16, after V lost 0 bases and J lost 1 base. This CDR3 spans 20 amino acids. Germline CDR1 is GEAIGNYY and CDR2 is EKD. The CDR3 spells CACDTLPYWGMQGCTDKLIF. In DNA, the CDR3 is TGTGCCTGTGACACCCTTCCTTACTGGGGGATGCAAGGTTGCACCGATAAACTCATCTTT.

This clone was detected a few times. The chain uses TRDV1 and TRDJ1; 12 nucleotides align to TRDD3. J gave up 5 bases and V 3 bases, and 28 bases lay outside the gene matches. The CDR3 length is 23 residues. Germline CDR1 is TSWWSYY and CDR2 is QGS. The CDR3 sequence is CALGEAGWSLPLKLGDTLDKLIF. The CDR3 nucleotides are TGTGCTCTTGGGGAGGCCGGTTGGAGCCTTCCGCTAAAACTGGGGGATACTCTAGATAAACTCATCTTT.

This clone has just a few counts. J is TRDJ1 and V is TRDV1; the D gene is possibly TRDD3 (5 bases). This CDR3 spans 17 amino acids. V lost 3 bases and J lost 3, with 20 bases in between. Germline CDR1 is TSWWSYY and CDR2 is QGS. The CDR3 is CALGEVLLDEGPDKLIF. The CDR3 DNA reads TGTGCTCTTGGGGAGGTACTACTGGACGAGGGGCCCGATAAACTCATCTTT.

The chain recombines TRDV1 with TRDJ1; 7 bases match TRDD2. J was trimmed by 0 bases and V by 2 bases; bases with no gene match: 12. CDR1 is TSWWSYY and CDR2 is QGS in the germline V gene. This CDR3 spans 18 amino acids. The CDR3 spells CALGESRPLSYYTDKLIF. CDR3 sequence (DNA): TGTGCTCTTGGGGAAAGTCGGCCCCTTTCCTACTACACCGATAAACTCATCTTT.

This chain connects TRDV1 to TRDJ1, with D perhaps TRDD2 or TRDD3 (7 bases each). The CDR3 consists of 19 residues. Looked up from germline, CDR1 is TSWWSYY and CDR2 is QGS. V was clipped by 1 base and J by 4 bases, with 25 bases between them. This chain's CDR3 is CALGEPLSYLGIRVDKLIF. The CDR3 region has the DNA TGTGCTCTTGGGGAACCCCTTTCCTACCTGGGGATAAGGGTCGATAAACTCATCTTT.

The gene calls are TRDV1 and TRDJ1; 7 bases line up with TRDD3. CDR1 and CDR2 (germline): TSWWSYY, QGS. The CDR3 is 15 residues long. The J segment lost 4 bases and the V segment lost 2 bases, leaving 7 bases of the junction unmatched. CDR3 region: CALGETRIRLDKLIF. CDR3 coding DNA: TGTGCTCTTGGGGAAACGAGGATACGCCTCGATAAACTCATCTTT.

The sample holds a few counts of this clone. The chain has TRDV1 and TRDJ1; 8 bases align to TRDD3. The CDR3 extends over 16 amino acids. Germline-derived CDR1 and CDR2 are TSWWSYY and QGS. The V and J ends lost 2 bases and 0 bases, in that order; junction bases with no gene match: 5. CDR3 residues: CALGENGGGYTDKLIF. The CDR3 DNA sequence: TGTGCTCTTGGGGAAAATGGTGGGGGATACACCGATAAACTCATCTTT.